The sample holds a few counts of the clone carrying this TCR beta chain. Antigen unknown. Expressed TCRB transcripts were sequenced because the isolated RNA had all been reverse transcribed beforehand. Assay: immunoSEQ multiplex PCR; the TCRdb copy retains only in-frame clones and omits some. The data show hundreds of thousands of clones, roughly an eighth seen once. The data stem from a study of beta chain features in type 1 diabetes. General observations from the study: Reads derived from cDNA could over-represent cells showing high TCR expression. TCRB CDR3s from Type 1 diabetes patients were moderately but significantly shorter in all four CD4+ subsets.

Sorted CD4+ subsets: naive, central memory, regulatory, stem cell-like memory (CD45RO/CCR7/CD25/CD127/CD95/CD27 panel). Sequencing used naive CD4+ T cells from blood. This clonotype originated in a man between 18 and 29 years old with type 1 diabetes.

CDR3 sequence reads: CASSSVMRQGSHGYTF. The CDR3 DNA is TGCGCCAGCAGCTCGGTAATGAGACAGGGGTCGCATGGCTACACCTTC. J is TRBJ1-2 and V is TRBV5-1, with 8 bases identical to TRBD1. J lost 6 bases, V lost 3 bases, and 13 bases had no gene match. The CDR3 extends over 16 amino acids. Germline V gene data show CDR1 as SGHRS and CDR2 as YFSETQ.